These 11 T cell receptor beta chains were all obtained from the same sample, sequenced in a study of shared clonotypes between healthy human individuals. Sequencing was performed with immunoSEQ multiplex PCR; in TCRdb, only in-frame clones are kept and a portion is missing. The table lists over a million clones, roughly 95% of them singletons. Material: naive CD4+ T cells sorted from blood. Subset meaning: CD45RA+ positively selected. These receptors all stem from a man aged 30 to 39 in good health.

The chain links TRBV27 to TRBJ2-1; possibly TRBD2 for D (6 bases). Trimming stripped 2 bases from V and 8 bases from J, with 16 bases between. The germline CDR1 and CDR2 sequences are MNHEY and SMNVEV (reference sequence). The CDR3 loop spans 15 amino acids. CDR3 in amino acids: CASSLRGLPGHEQFF. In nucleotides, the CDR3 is TGTGCCAGCAGTTTAAGGGGACTCCCGGGCCATGAGCAGTTCTTC.

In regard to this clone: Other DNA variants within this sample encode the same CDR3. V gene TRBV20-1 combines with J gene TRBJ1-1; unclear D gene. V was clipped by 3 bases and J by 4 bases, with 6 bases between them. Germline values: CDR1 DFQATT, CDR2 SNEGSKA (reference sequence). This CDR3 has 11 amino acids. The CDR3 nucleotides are TGCAGTGCTAGTGGTGGCACTGAAGCTTTCTTT. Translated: CSASGGTEAFF.

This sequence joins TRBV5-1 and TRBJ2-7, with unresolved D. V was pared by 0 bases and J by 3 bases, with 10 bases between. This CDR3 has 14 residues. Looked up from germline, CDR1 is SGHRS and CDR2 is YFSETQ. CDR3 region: CASSLEAANYEQYF. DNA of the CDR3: TGCGCCAGCAGCTTGGAGGCGGCTAACTACGAGCAGTACTTC.

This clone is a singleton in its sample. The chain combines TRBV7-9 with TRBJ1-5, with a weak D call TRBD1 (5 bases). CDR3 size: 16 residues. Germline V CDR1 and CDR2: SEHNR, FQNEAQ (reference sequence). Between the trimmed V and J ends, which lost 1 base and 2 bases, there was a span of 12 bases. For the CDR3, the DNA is TGTGCCAGCAGCTTAGATGCCAGGGATGGCAATCAGCCCCAGCATTTT. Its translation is CASSLDARDGNQPQHF.

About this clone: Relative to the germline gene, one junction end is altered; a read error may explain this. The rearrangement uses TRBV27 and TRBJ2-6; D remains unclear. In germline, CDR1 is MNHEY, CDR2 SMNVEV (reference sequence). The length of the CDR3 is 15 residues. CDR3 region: CASSLSLGGANVLTF. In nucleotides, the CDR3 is TGTGCCAGCAGTCTATCCCTGGGTGGGGCCAACGTCCTGACTTTC.

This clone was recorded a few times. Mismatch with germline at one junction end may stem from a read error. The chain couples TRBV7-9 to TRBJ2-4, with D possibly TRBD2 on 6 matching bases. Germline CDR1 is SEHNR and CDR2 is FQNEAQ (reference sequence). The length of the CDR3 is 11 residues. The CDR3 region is CASSDLGGLHF. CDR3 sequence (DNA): TGTGCCAGCAGCGACCTGGGGGGACTGCACTTC. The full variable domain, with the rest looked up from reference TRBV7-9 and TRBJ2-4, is DTGVSQNPRHKITKRGQNVTFRCDPISEHNRLYWYRQTLGQGPEFLTYFQNEAQLEKSRLLSDRFSAERPKGSFSTLEIQRTEQGDSAMYLCASSDLGGLHFGAGTRLSVL.

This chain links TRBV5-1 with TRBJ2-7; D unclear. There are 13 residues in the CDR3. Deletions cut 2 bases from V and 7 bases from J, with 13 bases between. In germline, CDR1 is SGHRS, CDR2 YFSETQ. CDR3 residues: CASSFATMGEQYF. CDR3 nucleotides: TGCGCCAGCAGCTTCGCGACAATGGGGGAGCAGTACTTC.

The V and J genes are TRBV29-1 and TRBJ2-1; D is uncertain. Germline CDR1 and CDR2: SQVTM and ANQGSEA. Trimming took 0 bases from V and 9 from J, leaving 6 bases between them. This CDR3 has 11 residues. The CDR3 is CSVEDKGEQFF. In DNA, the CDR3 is TGCAGCGTTGAAGATAAGGGTGAGCAGTTCTTC.

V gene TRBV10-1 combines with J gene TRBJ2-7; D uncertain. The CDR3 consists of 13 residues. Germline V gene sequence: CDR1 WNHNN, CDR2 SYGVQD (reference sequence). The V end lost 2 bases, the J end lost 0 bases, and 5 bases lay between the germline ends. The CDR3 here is CASSEGPSYEQYF. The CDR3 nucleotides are TGCGCCAGCAGTGAGGGGCCCTCCTACGAGCAGTACTTC.

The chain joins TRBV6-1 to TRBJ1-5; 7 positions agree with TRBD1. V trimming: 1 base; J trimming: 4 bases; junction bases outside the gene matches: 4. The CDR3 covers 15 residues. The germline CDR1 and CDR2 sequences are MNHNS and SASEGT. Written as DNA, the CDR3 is TGTGCCAGCAGTGAAGGAGGGGGCTTGAATCAGCCCCAGCATTTT. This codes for CASSEGGGLNQPQHF.

DNA of the CDR3: TGTGCCAGCTCACCAAACCACGGAACAGATACGCAGTATTTT. Amino acids: CASSPNHGTDTQYF. The rearrangement uses TRBV18 and TRBJ2-3; unclear D gene. The CDR3 spans 14 residues. The germline CDR1 and CDR2 sequences are KGHSH and LQKENI. V was trimmed by 2 bases and J by 3 bases, leaving 9 bases between them.